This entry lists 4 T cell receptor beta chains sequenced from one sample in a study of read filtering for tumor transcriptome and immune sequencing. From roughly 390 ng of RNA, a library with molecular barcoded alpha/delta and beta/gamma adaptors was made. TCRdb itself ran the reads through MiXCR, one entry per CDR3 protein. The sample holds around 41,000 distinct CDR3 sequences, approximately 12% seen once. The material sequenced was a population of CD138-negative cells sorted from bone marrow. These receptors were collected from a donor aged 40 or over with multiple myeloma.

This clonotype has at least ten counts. CDR3 DNA: TGTGCCATCAGTGTAGAGTCCCTCGCCACAGATACGCAGTATTTT. Translated: CAISVESLATDTQYF. The V call is TRBV10-3, the J call TRBJ2-3; D gene uncertain. Germline lookup yields CDR1 ENHRY and CDR2 SYGVKD. The V end lost 4 bases, the J end lost 2 bases, and 13 bases lay between the germline ends. This CDR3 is 15 amino acids long.

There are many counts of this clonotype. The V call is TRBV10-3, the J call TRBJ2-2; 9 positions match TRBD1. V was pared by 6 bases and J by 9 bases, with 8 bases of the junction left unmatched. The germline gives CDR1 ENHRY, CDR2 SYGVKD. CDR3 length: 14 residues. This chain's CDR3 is CAISPGTGNRELFF. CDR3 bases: TGTGCCATCAGCCCTGGGACAGGGAACCGGGAGCTGTTTTTT.

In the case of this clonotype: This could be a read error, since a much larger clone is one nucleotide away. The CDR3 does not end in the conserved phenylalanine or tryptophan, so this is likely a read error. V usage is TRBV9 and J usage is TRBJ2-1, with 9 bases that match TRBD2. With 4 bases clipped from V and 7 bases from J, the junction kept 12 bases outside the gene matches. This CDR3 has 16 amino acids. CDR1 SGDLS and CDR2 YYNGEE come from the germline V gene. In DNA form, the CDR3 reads TGTGCCAGCAGCCCACATCTAGCGGGGTCCCAGAATGAGCAGTTCATC. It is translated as CASSPHLAGSQNEQFI.

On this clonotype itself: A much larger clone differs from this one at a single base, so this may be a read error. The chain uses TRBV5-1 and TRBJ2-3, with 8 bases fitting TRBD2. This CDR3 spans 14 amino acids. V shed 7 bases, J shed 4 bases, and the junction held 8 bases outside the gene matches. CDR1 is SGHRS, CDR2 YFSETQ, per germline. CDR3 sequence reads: CASGVSGEADTQYF. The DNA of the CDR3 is TGCGCCAGCGGCGTTAGCGGGGAAGCAGATACGCAGTATTTT.